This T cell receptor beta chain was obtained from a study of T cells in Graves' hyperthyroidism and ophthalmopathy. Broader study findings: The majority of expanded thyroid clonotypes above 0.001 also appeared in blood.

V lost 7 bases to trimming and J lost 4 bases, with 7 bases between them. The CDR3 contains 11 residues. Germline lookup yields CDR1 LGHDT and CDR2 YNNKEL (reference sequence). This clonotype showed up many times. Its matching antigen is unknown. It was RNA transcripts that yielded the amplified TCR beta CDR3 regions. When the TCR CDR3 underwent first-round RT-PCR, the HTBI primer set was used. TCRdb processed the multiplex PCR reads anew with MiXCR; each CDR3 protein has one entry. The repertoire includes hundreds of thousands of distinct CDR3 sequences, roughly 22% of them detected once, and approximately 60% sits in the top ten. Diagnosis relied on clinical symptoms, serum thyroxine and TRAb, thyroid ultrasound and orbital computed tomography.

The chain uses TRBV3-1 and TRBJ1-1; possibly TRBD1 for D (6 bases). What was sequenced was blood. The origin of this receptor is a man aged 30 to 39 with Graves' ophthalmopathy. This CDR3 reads CASKDSTEAFF. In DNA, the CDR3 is TGTGCCAGCAAGGACAGCACTGAAGCTTTCTTT.